This TCR beta chain originates from a study of CD8+ T cells in alopecia areata. This clone was recorded a few times. RNA was extracted and reverse transcribed into cDNA as the sequencing template. Using immunoSEQ multiplex PCR, the repertoire was profiled, and TCRdb retains in-frame clones only, with some absent. Here the sample spans around 190,000 clones, roughly 56% being singletons. Germline V gene sequence: CDR1 MGHRA, CDR2 YSYEKL. The CDR3 is made up of 13 amino acids. Trimming removed 4 bases from V and 6 bases from J, with 12 bases in between. The chain recombines TRBV4-1 with TRBJ1-1; D ambiguous. Sequenced sample: CD8+ T cells sorted from blood. This TCR came from a human donor in good health. The CDR3 loop is CASSPRGEAEAFF. Written as DNA, the CDR3 is TGCGCCAGCAGCCCGAGAGGAGAAGCTGAAGCTTTCTTT.